This entry lists 5 T cell receptor beta chains sequenced from one sample in a study of T cells in Graves' hyperthyroidism and ophthalmopathy. Regions amplified from RNA transcripts were the TCR beta CDR3 regions. The study used the HTBI primer set for a first-round RT-PCR of the TCR CDR3. A single record per CDR3 protein comes from TCRdb applying MiXCR to the multiplex PCR reads. The sample has about 24,000 distinct CDR3 sequences, approximately 49% seen once. Sequencing was performed on blood. The source is a woman aged 40 to 55 with Graves' hyperthyroidism that later progressed to Graves' ophthalmopathy.

This clonotype was detected only a few times. This chain links TRBV6-5 with TRBJ2-3; 7 bases are a match to TRBD1. The CDR3 sequence is 14 residues long. The ends lost 6 bases at V and 4 bases at J; junction bases unmatched: 7. From germline, CDR1 is MNHEY and CDR2 SVGAGI. CDR3: CASSPRGSADTQYF. The CDR3 DNA reads TGTGCCAGCAGCCCCAGGGGGAGTGCAGATACGCAGTATTTT.

This clonotype was seen only a few times. CDR3: CASGGPETQYF. The CDR3 nucleotides read TGTGCCAGCGGGGGACCAGAGACCCAGTACTTC. The V gene is TRBV2, the J gene TRBJ2-5, with D perhaps being TRBD1 or TRBD2 (5 bases each). V was shortened by 8 bases and J by 4 bases, with 8 bases between the two germline ends. CDR1 and CDR2 from the germline V gene are SNHLY and FYNNEI. This CDR3 comprises 11 residues.

This clonotype was detected many times. The chain has TRBV5-1 and TRBJ2-3, with 12 bases identical to TRBD2. In germline, CDR1 is SGHRS, CDR2 YFSETQ. CDR3 length: 17 residues. V lost 0 bases, J lost 4 bases, and 6 bases stayed unmatched. The CDR3 DNA reads TGCGCCAGCAGCTTGGAACCTAGCGGGGGGGGGGCAGATACGCAGTATTTT. Encoded protein: CASSLEPSGGGADTQYF.

The V call is TRBV4-3, the J call TRBJ2-2; 7 positions match TRBD2. CDR1 LGHNA and CDR2 YSLEER come from the germline V gene. With V trimmed by 5 bases and J by 7 bases, 13 bases remained unmatched. The CDR3 is 16 amino acids. CDR3 DNA: TGCGCCAGCAGCTCCAGACTTCTGGGGGGGAACGGGGAGCTGTTTTTT. Translating gives CASSSRLLGGNGELFF.

The V and J genes are TRBV5-4 and TRBJ1-2, with TRBD1 as a possible D gene (5 bases). Germline V lookup: CDR1 SGHNT, CDR2 YYREEE (reference sequence). The CDR3 totals 17 residues. Trimming left V 0 bases short and J 2 bases short, with 17 bases between. The CDR3 DNA reads TGTGCCAGCAGCTTGGTTCGCTTACAGGCCACGAACTATGGCTACACCTTC. This translates into CASSLVRLQATNYGYTF. The whole variable domain, filled in from reference TRBV5-4 and TRBJ1-2, reads ETGVTQSPTHLIKTRGQQVTLRCSSQSGHNTVSWYQQALGQGPQFIFQYYREEENGRGNFPPRFSGLQFPNYSSELNVNALELDDSALYLCASSLVRLQATNYGYTFGSGTRLTVV.